Below, one T cell receptor beta chain is given with its context. Germline CDR1 and CDR2: MNHEY and SVGEGT. The CDR3 length is 17 residues. Losses at the gene ends were 7 bases for V and 3 bases for J; bases not matched to a gene: 14. This entry is derived from a study of spatial heterogeneity in lung cancer. Study at large: The study observed each unique TCR and UMI combination more than ten times on average in raw reads.

Each TCR cDNA molecule carried a unique molecular identifier. One entry per CDR3 protein results from TCRdb running MiXCR on the 5' RACE reads. In the table there are roughly 75,000 distinct CDR3 sequences, 13% of which are singletons. Time point meaning: sample taken at primary tumor resection. No cell sorting; template was whole RNA from tumor, lung tissue or PBMC. A total of around 76 untreated early-stage non-small cell lung cancer patients served as donors. This sequence joins TRBV6-2 or TRBV6-3 and TRBJ2-2; 7 nucleotides agree with TRBD1. Sequencing used PBMCs, obtained at surgery. This clonotype was sampled from a male donor with early-stage non-small cell lung cancer. The CDR3 bases are TGTGCCAGCACCGAAATTCGGCAGACAGGGTACACCGGGGAGCTGTTTTTT. It encodes CASTEIRQTGYTGELFF.